The 13 T cell receptor beta chains given below trace back to one sample, sequenced in a study of shared clonotypes between healthy human individuals. Produced via immunoSEQ multiplex PCR; TCRdb's table is partial and in-frame only. The table has over a million clones, approximately 80% seen once. The material sequenced was memory CD4+ T cells from PBMCs. Indicated subset: CD45RA-negative fraction. Every receptor here comes from a man between 18 and 35 years old in good health. Some clones in this sample may be carry-over from other donors' samples.

V and J are TRBV6-6 and TRBJ2-1; D is tentatively TRBD1 or TRBD2 (5 bases each). CDR1 is MNHNY, CDR2 SVGAGI, per germline (reference sequence). The CDR3 covers 16 residues. V was trimmed by 10 bases and J by 0 bases, leaving 19 bases between them. The CDR3 sequence: CATENPGPSSYNEQFF. The DNA for the CDR3 is TGTGCCACCGAAAATCCGGGACCCAGCTCCTACAATGAGCAGTTCTTC.

This clone appeared a few times. This sequence joins TRBV5-3 and TRBJ1-2; tentative D call: TRBD1 (5 bases). TRBV5-3 qualifies as an ORF whose function is uncertain. With 1 base removed from V and 8 bases from J, the gap between germline ends came to 9 bases. The CDR3 consists of 12 residues. CDR3 amino acids: CARSLSREGYTF. The CDR3 DNA reads TGTGCCAGAAGCTTGTCCAGGGAAGGCTACACCTTC.

The J gene is TRBJ2-6, the V gene TRBV6-1; no clear D. CDR1 and CDR2 (germline): MNHNS, SASEGT. The CDR3 sequence is 15 residues long. Trimming took 4 bases from V and 2 from J, leaving 9 bases between them. The CDR3 nucleotides are TGTGCCAGCAGTGTTTTTAGAACTGGGGCCAACGTCCTGACTTTC. The encoded protein is CASSVFRTGANVLTF.

V usage is TRBV27 and J usage is TRBJ1-5; D is unclear. Trimming stripped 3 bases from V and 1 base from J, with 13 bases between. Germline lookup yields CDR1 MNHEY and CDR2 SMNVEV (reference sequence). The CDR3 consists of 16 residues. CDR3 sequence reads: CASSFRAAGSNQPQHF. As DNA, the CDR3 is TGTGCCAGCAGTTTCCGCGCAGCTGGCAGCAATCAGCCCCAGCATTTT.

A single count supports this clone. The chain's CDR3 is CASPSGRTPVSYNEQFF. In DNA form, the CDR3 reads TGTGCCAGCCCTAGCGGGAGAACCCCCGTATCCTACAATGAGCAGTTCTTC. This chain links TRBV27 with TRBJ2-1, with TRBD2 matching over 10 bases. CDR1 MNHEY and CDR2 SMNVEV come from the germline V gene (reference sequence). CDR3 size: 17 residues. Trimming took 8 bases from V and 1 from J; bases not matched to a gene: 11.

This chain uses TRBV11-2 with TRBJ1-1; TRBD1 might be the D (5 bases). The germline CDR1 and CDR2 sequences are SGHAT and FQNNGV. This CDR3 region has 17 residues. The V end lost 4 bases, the J end lost 5 bases, and 23 bases lay between the germline ends. The DNA of the CDR3 is TGTGCCAGCAGCTCGACCCGGCTAGGGACTCTAAGGACTGAAGCTTTCTTT. Translated, it gives CASSSTRLGTLRTEAFF.

J is TRBJ2-3 and V is TRBV10-3, with D perhaps TRBD1 (5 bases). Germline loops: CDR1 ENHRY, CDR2 SYGVKD. This CDR3 region has 15 residues. V was shortened by 0 bases and J by 2 bases, with 9 bases between the two germline ends. CDR3 protein: CAISESDSDTDTQYF. The CDR3 DNA is TGTGCCATCAGTGAGTCCGACAGCGACACAGATACGCAGTATTTT.

This clone was seen only once. CDR3: CASGGTSKAGELFF. In nucleotides, the CDR3 is TGTGCCAGCGGCGGGACTTCCAAGGCCGGGGAGCTGTTTTTT. The rearrangement uses TRBV25-1 and TRBJ2-2; the D gene is possibly TRBD2 (6 bases). Deletions cut 8 bases from V and 6 bases from J, with 16 bases between. Germline V gives CDR1 MGHDK, CDR2 SYGVNS. This CDR3 has 14 residues.

This clone occurred once. The rearrangement uses TRBV28 and TRBJ1-5; D ambiguous. The CDR3 sequence is 16 residues long. Deletions cut 3 bases from V and 1 base from J, with 13 bases between. Germline CDR1 is MDHEN and CDR2 is SYDVKM. The CDR3 bases are TGTGCCAGCAGTTTCCAAGTGGTGGGGAGCAATCAGCCCCAGCATTTT. Residues: CASSFQVVGSNQPQHF.

The chain is built from TRBV7-9 and TRBJ2-7; weak D call: TRBD2 (5 bases). The germline CDR1 and CDR2 sequences are SEHNR and FQNEAQ (reference sequence). Trimming stripped 1 base from V and 3 bases from J, with 13 bases between. This CDR3 has 15 residues. CDR3 sequence reads: CASSLDFGRDYEQYF. DNA for the CDR3: TGTGCCAGCAGCTTAGATTTCGGACGGGACTACGAGCAGTACTTC.

This clone was seen more than once but under ten times. V is TRBV6-5 and J is TRBJ2-7, with D hard to call. The CDR3 runs 16 residues. The V end lost 0 bases, the J end lost 1 base, and 13 bases lay between the germline ends. The germline gives CDR1 MNHEY, CDR2 SVGAGI. The CDR3 bases are TGTGCCAGCAGTTACTCCCTGCAAAGGGTTTCCTACGAGCAGTACTTC. Translating it yields CASSYSLQRVSYEQYF.

This CDR3 is CASSFIPQGAENTGELFF. CDR3 coding DNA: TGCGCCAGCAGTTTCATACCACAGGGGGCGGAGAACACCGGGGAGCTGTTTTTT. The chain carries TRBV5-1 and TRBJ2-2, with TRBD1 matching over 9 bases. Germline loops: CDR1 SGHRS, CDR2 YFSETQ. Unmatched junction bases numbered 12, after V lost 5 bases and J lost 1 base. CDR3 size: 18 residues.

The chain combines TRBV2 with TRBJ2-1; D might be TRBD1 (5 bases). The V gene's germline CDR1 is SNHLY and CDR2 FYNNEI. This CDR3 is built from 15 residues. V was trimmed by 4 bases and J by 7 bases, leaving 17 bases between them. This CDR3 reads CASSAYSATVNEQFF. The CDR3 nucleotides are TGTGCCAGCAGTGCCTACTCCGCGACAGTTAATGAGCAGTTCTTC.